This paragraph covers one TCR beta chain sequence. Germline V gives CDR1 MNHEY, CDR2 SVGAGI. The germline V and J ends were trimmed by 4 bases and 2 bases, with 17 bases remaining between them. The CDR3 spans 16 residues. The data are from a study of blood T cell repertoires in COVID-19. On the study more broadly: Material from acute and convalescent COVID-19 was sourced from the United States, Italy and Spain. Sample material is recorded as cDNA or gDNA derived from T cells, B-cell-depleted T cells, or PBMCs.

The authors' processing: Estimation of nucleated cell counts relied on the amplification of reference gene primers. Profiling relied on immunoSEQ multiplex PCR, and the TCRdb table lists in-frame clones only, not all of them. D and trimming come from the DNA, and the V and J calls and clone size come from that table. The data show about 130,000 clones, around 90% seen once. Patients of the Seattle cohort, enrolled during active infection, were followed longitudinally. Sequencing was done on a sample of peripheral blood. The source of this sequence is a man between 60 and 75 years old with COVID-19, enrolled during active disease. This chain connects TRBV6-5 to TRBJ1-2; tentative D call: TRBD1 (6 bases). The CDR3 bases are TGTGCCAGCAGTTCCCTGGACAGTAAACCCAACTATGGCTACACCTTC. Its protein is CASSSLDSKPNYGYTF.